This TCR beta chain is from a study of shared clonotypes between healthy human individuals. The assay was immunoSEQ multiplex PCR, and TCRdb's table has in-frame clones only and misses some. Altogether approximately 500,000 clones are present, about three quarters being singletons, with the ten largest covering under 15%. The material sequenced was PBMCs. This sequence was found in a woman in her forties in good health. Some clones in this sample may be carry-over from other donors' samples.

The CDR3 spells CAWSRQVGGDEQFF. The CDR3 nucleotides are TGTGCCTGGAGTCGTCAGGTTGGGGGTGATGAGCAGTTCTTC. The chain combines TRBV30 with TRBJ2-1; the D gene could be TRBD1 or TRBD2 (5 bases each). V shed 2 bases and J shed 8 bases, with 16 bases lying between them. The germline V gene encodes CDR1 GTSNPN and CDR2 SVGIG (reference sequence). CDR3 length equals 14 residues. The whole variable domain, remainder taken from reference TRBV30 and TRBJ2-1, is SQTIHQWPATLVQPVGSPLSLECTVEGTSNPNLYWYRQAAGRGLQLLFYSVGIGQISSEVPQNLSASRPQDRQFILSSKKLLLSDSGFYLCAWSRQVGGDEQFFGPGTRLTVL.